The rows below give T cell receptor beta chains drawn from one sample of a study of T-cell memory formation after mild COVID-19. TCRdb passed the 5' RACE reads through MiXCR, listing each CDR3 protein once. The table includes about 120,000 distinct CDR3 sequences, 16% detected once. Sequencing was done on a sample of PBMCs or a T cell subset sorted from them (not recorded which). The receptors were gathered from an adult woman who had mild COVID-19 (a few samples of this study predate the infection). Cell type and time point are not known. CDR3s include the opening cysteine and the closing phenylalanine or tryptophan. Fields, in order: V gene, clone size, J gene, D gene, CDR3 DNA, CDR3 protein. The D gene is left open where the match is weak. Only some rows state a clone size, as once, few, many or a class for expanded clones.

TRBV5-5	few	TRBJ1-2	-	TGTGCCAGCAGCTTCGGACGGGGCTACACCTTC	CASSFGRGYTF
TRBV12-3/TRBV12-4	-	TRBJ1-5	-	TGTGCCAGCAGTTTTTTCGGGGGTGGCAATCAGCCCCAGCATTTT	CASSFFGGGNQPQHF
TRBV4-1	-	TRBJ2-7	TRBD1	TGCCCCAGCAGCCACCGGGACAGCGTCACCTACGAGCAGTACTTC	CPSSHRDSVTYEQYF
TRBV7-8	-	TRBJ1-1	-	TGTGCCAGCAGCTTAGAGGCCACTGAAGCTTTCTTT	CASSLEATEAFF
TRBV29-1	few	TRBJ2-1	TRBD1	TGCAGCGTCTCAGGGGGCCGGGAGCAGTTCTTC	CSVSGGREQFF
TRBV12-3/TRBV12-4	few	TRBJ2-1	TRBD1	TGTGCCAGATTGAAAGCCGACAGGGGCTACAATGAGCAGTTCTTC	CARLKADRGYNEQFF
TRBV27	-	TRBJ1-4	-	TGTGCCAGCAGTTTCGCGGGGAACTACGAAAAACTGTTTTTT	CASSFAGNYEKLFF
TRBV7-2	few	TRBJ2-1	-	TGTGCCAGCAGCTCCCATCGCGGAACTAGCTACAATGAGCAGTTCTTC	CASSSHRGTSYNEQFF
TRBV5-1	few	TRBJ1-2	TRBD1	TGCGCCAGCAGAAATGCCTACAGGGGGCCGCACTATGGCTACACCTTC	CASRNAYRGPHYGYTF
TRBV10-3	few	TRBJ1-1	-	TGTGCCATCAGTGAGCCCCAACGGGGGGAGAACACTGAAGCTTTCTTT	CAISEPQRGENTEAFF
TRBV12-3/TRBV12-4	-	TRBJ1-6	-	TGTGCCAGCAGTCTTGAAACAGGCTTCGGGGATTCACCCCTCCACTTT	CASSLETGFGDSPLHF
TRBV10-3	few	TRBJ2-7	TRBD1	TGTGCCATCAGTCGGGACAGGTTATACGAGCAGTACTTC	CAISRDRLYEQYF
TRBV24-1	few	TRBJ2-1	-	TGTGCCACCAGTGGTAACAGGGAAGGGACCTACAATGAGCAGTTCTTC	CATSGNREGTYNEQFF
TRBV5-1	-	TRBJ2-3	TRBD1	TGCGCCAGCAGCTGGACAGGGGTGAGGACAGATACGCAGTATTTT	CASSWTGVRTDTQYF
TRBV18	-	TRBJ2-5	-	TGTGCCAGCTCACCAGAGCGGACAAGACAAGAGACCCAGTACTTC	CASSPERTRQETQYF
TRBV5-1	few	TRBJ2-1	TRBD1	TGCGCCAGCAGCTCCGGGACAGGGGGCGGGGAGCAGTTCTTC	CASSSGTGGGEQFF
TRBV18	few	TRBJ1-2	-	TGTGCCAGCTCATCATTTCTAGCCGCCAGGACAGCCCCTTCTGTTGGCTACACCTTC	CASSSFLAARTAPSVGYTF
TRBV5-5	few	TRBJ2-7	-	TGTGCCAGCAGCTTGGGGAAGGGGGGTACCTACGAGCAGTACTTC	CASSLGKGGTYEQYF
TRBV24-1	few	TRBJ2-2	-	TGTGCCACCAGTGGGATTAGGAGATCCGGGGAGCTGTTTTTT	CATSGIRRSGELFF
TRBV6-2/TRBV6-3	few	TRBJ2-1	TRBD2	TGTGCCAGCAGTTACACCAGCCTGATTCTAGCGGGAGGGAGTACCTACAATGAGCAGTTCTTC	CASSYTSLILAGGSTYNEQFF
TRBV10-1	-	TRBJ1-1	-	TGCGCCAGCGAGATCCGGAGGGGTGAATCTTTCTTT	CASEIRRGESFF
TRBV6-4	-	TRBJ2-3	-	TGTGCCAGCAGTGGGGATCCTAGCACAGATACGCAGTATTTT	CASSGDPSTDTQYF
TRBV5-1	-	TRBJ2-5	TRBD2	TGCGCCAGCAGCCAAGGGACTAGCGGTCAAGAGACCCAGTACTTC	CASSQGTSGQETQYF
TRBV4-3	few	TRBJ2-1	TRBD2	TGCGCCAGCAGTCGACTAGCGGGATTGGATGAGCAGTTCTTC	CASSRLAGLDEQFF
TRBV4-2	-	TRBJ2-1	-	TGTGCCAGCAGCCAGGACTCCGAGCAGTTCTTC	CASSQDSEQFF
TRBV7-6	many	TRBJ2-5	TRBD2	TGTGCCAGCAGCCTTTGGACTAGCGGAAACCAAGAGACCCAGTACTTC	CASSLWTSGNQETQYF
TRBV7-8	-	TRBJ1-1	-	TGTGCCAGCAGCCTCACGACAGGTCCCTTCACTGAAGCTTTCTTT	CASSLTTGPFTEAFF
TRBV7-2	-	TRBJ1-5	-	TGTGCCAGCAGCACACAGGGTTGGGCCCAGCATTTT	CASSTQGWAQHF
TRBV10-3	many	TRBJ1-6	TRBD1	TGTGCCACCGCTACAGGGGGTGATTCACCCCTCCACTTT	CATATGGDSPLHF
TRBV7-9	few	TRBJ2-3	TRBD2	TGTGCCAGCAGCTTGCCTTATGGCGGGAGGGAGGAGTATTTT	CASSLPYGGREEYF
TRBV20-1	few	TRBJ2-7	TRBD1	TGCAGTGCTAGAGATAGGGACAGGGGCTACTACGAGCAGTACTTC	CSARDRDRGYYEQYF
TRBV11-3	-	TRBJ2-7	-	TGTGCCAGCAGACCGAGGACCGCGAGCTCCTACGAGCAGTACTTC	CASRPRTASSYEQYF
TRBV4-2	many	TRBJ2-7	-	TGTGCCAGCAGCCAAGATTTTGGTTCAGGCCCCTACGAGCAGTACTTC	CASSQDFGSGPYEQYF
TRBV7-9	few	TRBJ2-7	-	TGTGCCAGCAGCCGCAGGGACAACTACGAGCAGTACTTC	CASSRRDNYEQYF
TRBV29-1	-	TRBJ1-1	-	TGCAGCGCCAATCCCCAGGACACTGAAGCTTTCTTT	CSANPQDTEAFF